Shown below are 23 T cell receptor beta chains from a single sample sequenced in a study of TIL therapy for anti-PD-1-resistant metastatic lung cancer. The time point: pre-treatment sample, taken before nivolumab and TIL therapy. The libraries were made with immunoSEQ v3. The protocol was immunoSEQ multiplex PCR, while the TCRdb copy is restricted to in-frame clones and leaves out a portion. The sample carries tens of thousands of clones, 70% to 80% recorded once. Sequencing used blood, obtained at baseline. Receptors were obtained from a man in his sixties or seventies with non-small cell lung cancer.

The count of this clone is one. The V and J genes are TRBV5-4 and TRBJ2-3, with a tentative D call TRBD2 (6 bases). Germline-derived CDR1 and CDR2 are SGHNT and YYREEE (reference sequence). Trimming took off 0 bases at V and 3 bases at J, with 14 bases between the two ends. This CDR3 has 16 amino acids. Here the CDR3 DNA reads TGTGCCAGCAGCTTGGTCGGGAGTGAGAGAACAGATACGCAGTATTTT. It codes for CASSLVGSERTDTQYF.

The chain links TRBV11-2 to TRBJ2-5; TRBD2 aligns across 7 bases. V lost 6 bases to trimming and J lost 5 bases; unmatched junction nucleotides: 9. The V gene's germline CDR1 is SGHAT and CDR2 FQNNGV. The CDR3 consists of 14 residues. The CDR3: CASRKTAGEETQYF. The CDR3 DNA sequence: TGTGCCAGCAGAAAGACTGCGGGAGAGGAGACCCAGTACTTC.

The chain employs TRBV5-1 and TRBJ2-1; 10 bases fit TRBD2. The trim removed 2 bases at V and 4 bases at J, leaving 9 bases unmatched. Germline V gene lookup returns CDR1 SGHRS and CDR2 YFSETQ. The CDR3 loop spans 17 amino acids. As DNA, the CDR3 is TGCGCCAGCAGCTTAGAGCCCGGACTAGCGGTTTACAATGAGCAGTTCTTC. The encoded protein is CASSLEPGLAVYNEQFF.

The chain joins TRBV11-2 to TRBJ2-3; 8 bases agree with TRBD2. V lost 1 base and J lost 14; bases outside the gene matches: 8. There are 13 residues in the CDR3. Germline V gives CDR1 SGHAT, CDR2 FQNNGV. The CDR3 nucleotides are TGTGCCAGCAGCTTAGTACTAGCGGATACACGGTATTTT. The encoded protein is CASSLVLADTRYF.

The chain has TRBV28 and TRBJ2-6; unclear D gene. CDR1 MDHEN and CDR2 SYDVKM come from the germline V gene. Trimming left V 4 bases short and J 0 bases short, with 10 bases between. The CDR3 loop spans 16 amino acids. CDR3 bases: TGTGCCAGCAGTTCGGGTGGATTCTCTGGGGCCAACGTCCTGACTTTC. As protein: CASSSGGFSGANVLTF.

This clone showed up just a few times. The CDR3 sequence: CASSYSRVSEQFF. The CDR3 coding sequence is TGTGCCAGCAGTTATAGCCGAGTCAGTGAGCAGTTCTTC. The chain employs TRBV25-1 and TRBJ2-1; unclear D gene. Trimming stripped 5 bases from V and 9 bases from J, with 14 bases between. Germline CDR1 MGHDK, CDR2 SYGVNS. The CDR3 covers 13 residues.

This clone was observed a few times. V is TRBV2 and J is TRBJ2-7; no clear D gene. Germline CDR1 SNHLY, CDR2 FYNNEI. V lost 8 bases, J lost 3 bases, and 14 bases lay in between. The CDR3 runs 13 residues. This chain's CDR3 is CASLMASLYEQYF. DNA of the CDR3: TGTGCCAGCTTGATGGCTTCTCTCTACGAGCAGTACTTC. Based on the CDR3 plus reference TRBV2 and TRBJ2-7, the full variable domain is EPEVTQTPSHQVTQMGQEVILRCVPISNHLYFYWYRQILGQKVEFLVSFYNNEISEKSEIFDDQFSVERPDGSNFTLKIRSTKLEDSAMYFCASLMASLYEQYFGPGTRLTVT.

J is TRBJ2-7 and V is TRBV6-5; D remains ambiguous. Germline assignment: CDR1 MNHEY and CDR2 SVGAGI. V dropped 5 bases and J dropped 0 bases, with 14 bases sitting between them. The CDR3 extends over 15 amino acids. CDR3 region: CASSTRRMNSYEQYF. In nucleotides, the CDR3 is TGTGCCAGCAGTACCCGACGGATGAACTCCTACGAGCAGTACTTC.

The chain carries TRBV5-1 and TRBJ1-4; unclear D gene. Germline CDR1 is SGHRS and CDR2 is YFSETQ. The CDR3 length is 14 residues. Trimming took 4 bases from V and 0 from J, leaving 7 bases between them. The CDR3 reads CASSLESTNEKLFF. The CDR3 coding sequence is TGCGCCAGCAGCCTAGAGTCAACTAATGAAAAACTGTTTTTT.

The chain joins TRBV10-1 to TRBJ2-1, with 15 bases matching TRBD2. From germline, CDR1 is WNHNN and CDR2 SYGVQD (reference sequence). This CDR3 has 16 amino acids. The ends lost 4 bases at V and 8 bases at J; junction bases unmatched: 6. The CDR3 spells CASSAGLAGGWDEQFF. In nucleotides, the CDR3 is TGCGCCAGCAGTGCGGGACTAGCGGGAGGATGGGATGAGCAGTTCTTC.

In its sample, this clone was seen a few times. The chain combines TRBV2 with TRBJ2-2; D might be TRBD2 (6 bases). The CDR3 has 15 residues. Trimming removed 5 bases at V and 0 bases at J, with 10 bases between. Germline CDR1 SNHLY, CDR2 FYNNEI. The DNA of the CDR3 is TGTGCCAGCAGTATTCTAGCGACGAACACCGGGGAGCTGTTTTTT. Its translation is CASSILATNTGELFF.

The chain carries TRBV15 and TRBJ2-7, with TRBD2 identical over 7 bases. Trimming removed 0 bases from V and 12 bases from J; junction bases left unmatched: 8. CDR1 and CDR2 (germline): LNHNV, YYDKDF (reference sequence). This CDR3 region has 13 residues. In DNA form, the CDR3 reads TGTGCCACCAGCAGAGACCTAGCGGCCCTCCGGTACTTC. Protein sequence: CATSRDLAALRYF.

This chain uses TRBV28 with TRBJ2-2; TRBD1 aligns across 7 bases. Unmatched junction bases numbered 9, after V lost 3 bases and J lost 5 bases. CDR1 MDHEN and CDR2 SYDVKM come from the germline V gene. The CDR3 is made up of 16 amino acids. The CDR3 DNA reads as TGTGCCAGCAGTTTCGATTATACAGGGGTGACCGGGGAGCTGTTTTTT. Amino acid sequence: CASSFDYTGVTGELFF.

In this sample, this clone turned up once. The chain links TRBV7-2 to TRBJ1-2; 7 nucleotides match TRBD1. V lost 1 base, J lost 3 bases, and 8 bases stayed unmatched. Germline V lookup: CDR1 SGHTA, CDR2 FQGNSA. This CDR3 has 16 amino acids. The CDR3 is CASSLVTGVGHYGYTF. The CDR3 DNA is TGTGCCAGCAGCTTAGTTACAGGGGTGGGCCACTATGGCTACACCTTC.

This chain uses TRBV6-5 with TRBJ2-7; 8 positions agree with TRBD1. The CDR3 has 14 residues. Germline CDR1 MNHEY, CDR2 SVGAGI. The J segment lost 3 bases and the V segment lost 6 bases, leaving 7 bases of the junction unmatched. In nucleotides, the CDR3 is TGTGCCAGCAGAATCCCGGGACAGGACTACGAGCAGTACTTC. Translated: CASRIPGQDYEQYF.

This sequence joins TRBV5-6 and TRBJ2-7; 8 nucleotides agree with TRBD1. The CDR3 is made up of 13 amino acids. Germline V lookup: CDR1 SGHDT, CDR2 YYEEEE. J lost 5 bases, V lost 4 bases, and 5 bases had no gene match. CDR3 protein: CASSVDRGHEQYF. For the CDR3, the DNA is TGTGCCAGCAGCGTAGACAGGGGTCACGAGCAGTACTTC. Based on the CDR3 plus reference TRBV5-6 and TRBJ2-7, the full variable domain is DAGVTQSPTHLIKTRGQQVTLRCSPKSGHDTVSWYQQALGQGPQFIFQYYEEEERQRGNFPDRFSGHQFPNYSSELNVNALLLGDSALYLCASSVDRGHEQYFGPGTRLTVT.

This clone was found once. CDR3 sequence reads: CASSFQETQYF. The CDR3 DNA sequence: TGCGCCAGCAGCTTCCAAGAGACCCAGTACTTC. The gene calls are TRBV5-1 and TRBJ2-5; D not resolved. This CDR3 region has 11 residues. The germline V gene has CDR1 SGHRS and CDR2 YFSETQ. Trimming removed 2 bases from V and 1 base from J, with 0 bases in between.

The chain is built from TRBV5-4 and TRBJ2-1, with 9 positions matching TRBD2. CDR3 length: 16 residues. The junction had 7 bases not matched to a gene; V was cut back by 4 bases and J by 2 bases. Germline CDR1 SGHNT, CDR2 YYREEE (reference sequence). CDR3 coding DNA: TGTGCCAGCAGCCCGCCTCTAGCGGGAACCTACAATGAGCAGTTCTTC. It encodes CASSPPLAGTYNEQFF. The full variable domain, in which reference TRBV5-4 and TRBJ2-1 provide the parts outside the CDR3, is ETGVTQSPTHLIKTRGQQVTLRCSSQSGHNTVSWYQQALGQGPQFIFQYYREEENGRGNFPPRFSGLQFPNYSSELNVNALELDDSALYLCASSPPLAGTYNEQFFGPGTRLTVL.

This clone was detected once. The chain uses TRBV19 and TRBJ2-7, with 7 nucleotides matching TRBD1. CDR3 size: 14 residues. V lost 5 bases and J lost 0; bases outside the gene matches: 4. The germline CDR1 and CDR2 sequences are LNHDA and SQIVND (reference sequence). The CDR3, as DNA: TGTGCCAGTAGTCCCTGGGACAGCTCCTACGAGCAGTACTTC. This encodes CASSPWDSSYEQYF.

The chain couples TRBV7-3 to TRBJ1-2; D is uncertain. CDR1 is SGHTA, CDR2 FQGTGA, per germline. The length of the CDR3 is 13 residues. The V gene lost 2 bases and the J gene lost 8 bases, with 12 bases spanning the gap. The CDR3 spells CASSLSWGVGYTF. For the CDR3, the DNA is TGTGCCAGCAGCTTATCTTGGGGAGTCGGCTACACCTTC.

The genes are TRBV4-2 and TRBJ2-1; TRBD2 agrees at 11 bases. V dropped 1 base and J dropped 1; count of bases not matched to a gene: 12. The CDR3 is 20 amino acids. Germline lookup yields CDR1 LGHNA and CDR2 YNFKEQ. CDR3 coding DNA: TGTGCCAGCAGCCAAGTGAGGCGACTAGCGGGAATCGGGTCCTACAATGAGCAGTTCTTC. Its protein product is CASSQVRRLAGIGSYNEQFF.

This CDR3 is CASSGRKRGMNTEAFF. The CDR3, as DNA: TGTGCCAGCAGTGGGCGAAAGAGGGGTATGAACACTGAAGCTTTCTTT. The chain uses TRBV6-1 and TRBJ1-1, with D possibly matching TRBD1 (5 bases). Trimming removed 4 bases at V and 0 bases at J, with 15 bases between. CDR3 size: 16 residues. In germline, CDR1 is MNHNS, CDR2 SASEGT.

The genes are TRBV2 and TRBJ2-5; either TRBD1 or TRBD2 may fit D (6 bases each). The CDR3 covers 14 residues. Trimming left V 2 bases short and J 7 bases short, with 14 bases between. CDR1 is SNHLY, CDR2 FYNNEI, per germline. In nucleotides, the CDR3 is TGTGCCAGCAGTGAAAACGCCAGGGGAGGGACCCAGTACTTC. As protein: CASSENARGGTQYF.